This TCR beta chain was identified in a study of spatial heterogeneity in lung cancer (dated by TCRdb to between 2019 and 2020). Describing the broader study: More beta-chain than alpha-chain transcripts were consistently detected, likely reflecting higher beta-chain transcript abundance. A strong correlation was found between TCR transcript counts in tumor regions and a T cell transcriptional module score from matched bulk RNA-seq. In the raw uncorrected reads, each unique combination of TCR and UMI appeared more than ten times on average. TCR alpha and beta repertoires were quantitatively compared across multiple tumor regions, matched nontumor lung and blood in non-small cell lung cancer. TCR repertoire features were related to nonsynonymous mutation counts determined by whole-exome sequencing of tumor tissue. Both alpha and beta chains were TCR-sequenced in samples taken at surgery, namely 220 tumor regions, around 64 matched nontumor lung samples and about 52 PBMC samples.

General conclusions and limits of the study: Additional single-cell paired TCR alpha and beta sequencing was considered necessary to confirm, at a functional level, the hypothesis that regional TCRs recognize regional mutations. The tumor nonsynonymous mutation count correlated with the number of expanded alpha and beta TCRs within the tumor. Estimated TCR-seq coverage of tumor T cells was only 5.5% to 7% for alpha chains and roughly 12% for beta chains. The count of ubiquitous expanded TCRs correlated with the count of ubiquitous nonsynonymous mutations, and the count of regional expanded TCRs correlated with the count of regional nonsynonymous mutations.

The germline ends are 11 bases apart after V is trimmed by 0 bases and J by 6 bases. The CDR3 measures 14 amino acids from cysteine to phenylalanine. The CDR3 DNA has 42 bases and is translated from base 1. CDR1 and CDR2, per the germline V gene (reference sequence), are LNHNV and YYDKDF. Receptors were amplified or captured by 5' RACE. Sequencing took place on a NextSeq 500. To allow correction of PCR and sequencing errors, the TCR library protocol tagged every TCR cDNA molecule with a unique molecular identifier. The original methods were these. TCR identification, UMI-based error correction and CDR3 extraction were all carried out with Decombinator tools. Expanded TCRs were defined as those above a frequency of 2 per 1,000, corresponding to the top 1% of the tumor frequency distribution. Expanded tumor TCRs statistically deemed absent (corrected P<0.05) from at least one tumor region were classed as regional, and all other expanded tumor TCRs were classed as ubiquitous. Renyi diversity was computed with the R vegan package after each repertoire had been subsampled 100 times to 5,000 TCRs. CDR3 similarity networks were built from amino acid triplet string-kernel similarity, with CDR3s being connected when pairwise similarity was above 0.82. In-frame beta chains were kept once TCRdb had trimmed the public reads at Q25 with fastp and called clones with MiXCR. Rows are unified per CDR3 protein, each entry keeping the most common DNA and genes. The V and J calls here are based on TCRdb, not the publication. This sample holds about 14,000 distinct CDR3 sequences; more than 3.5% were observed only once. The ten biggest clones cover 6% to 8.5% of the sample.

There are a few counts of this clonotype. Its antigen is not yet known. No base quality values were provided; no much bigger clone lies one nucleotide off. The sample's time point, from its label and the paper: sample taken at primary tumor resection. Donors were 72 patients with early-stage, untreated non-small cell lung cancer from the lung TRACERx cohort. For TCR sequencing, whole RNA was extracted from tumor and nontumor lung tissue, or from cryopreserved PBMC samples, and no cell sorting was done. Patients were selected for TCR sequencing only if sufficient RNA was available from at least two tumor regions. Before selection, tumor and adjacent nontumor lung specimens were reviewed by a lung pathologist.

Rearrangement joined TRBV15 to TRBJ1-1; TRBD1 might be the D gene, on 6 matching bases. This receptor was identified in a male donor with early-stage non-small cell lung cancer. The source material was lung tumor tissue, sampled at surgery. At the DNA level, the sequence is TGTGCCACCAGCAGAGATCAGGGGTGGGCTGAAGCTTTCTTT. The encoded protein is CATSRDQGWAEAFF.